Sequencing of this T cell receptor (beta chain) was carried out in a study of control samples from healthy donors and cancer patients. The CDR3 extends over 18 amino acids. CDR1 and CDR2 from the germline V gene are SGHKS and YYEKEE (reference sequence). The V end was cut by 4 bases, the J end by 3 bases, with 23 bases between. Here immunoSEQ multiplex PCR was the method, and the copy in TCRdb shows in-frame clones only, minus some. The sample lists 15,000 to 17,000 clones; 80% to 90% were seen once. The V and J genes are TRBV5-5 and TRBJ1-5, with D possibly TRBD1 on 6 matching bases. The TCR originated in a woman aged 70-85 years with colorectal cancer. Sequenced sample: PBMCs. Here the CDR3 reads CASSLYLTGPPHNQPQHF. The CDR3 nucleotides read TGTGCCAGCAGCCTCTACCTAACAGGGCCCCCTCACAATCAGCCCCAGCATTTT.